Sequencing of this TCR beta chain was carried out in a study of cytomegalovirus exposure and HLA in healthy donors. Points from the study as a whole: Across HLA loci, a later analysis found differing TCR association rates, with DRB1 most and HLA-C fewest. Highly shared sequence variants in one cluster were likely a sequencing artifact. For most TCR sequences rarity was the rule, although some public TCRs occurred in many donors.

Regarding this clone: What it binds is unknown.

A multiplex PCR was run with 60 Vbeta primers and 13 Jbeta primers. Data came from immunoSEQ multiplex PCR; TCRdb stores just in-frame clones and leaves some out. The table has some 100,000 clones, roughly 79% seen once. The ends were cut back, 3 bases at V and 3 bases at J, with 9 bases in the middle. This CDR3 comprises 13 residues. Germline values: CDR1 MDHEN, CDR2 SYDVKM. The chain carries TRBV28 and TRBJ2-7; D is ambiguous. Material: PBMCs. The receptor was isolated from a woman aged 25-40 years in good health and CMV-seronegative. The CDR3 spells CASSLRSLYEQYF. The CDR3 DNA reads TGTGCCAGCAGTTTGAGAAGCCTCTACGAGCAGTACTTC.